The 26 T cell receptor beta chains below all came from one sample that was sequenced in a study of OX40 agonist ivuxolimab in advanced cancers. TCRdb keeps only in-frame clones here, not all; method: immunoSEQ multiplex PCR. The table records 9,500 to 12,000 clones, 77% of them present only once. This sample comprised CD4+ or CD8+ T cells sorted from blood, obtained in a trial of the OX40 agonist ivuxolimab. Source of these receptors: an adult with an advanced solid tumor such as melanoma, head and neck, liver or kidney cancer.

The J gene is TRBJ2-1, the V gene TRBV7-2, with 7 bases fitting TRBD2. This CDR3 spans 15 amino acids. Germline assignment: CDR1 SGHTA and CDR2 FQGNSA. Germline trimming cut 1 base from V and 4 bases from J; bases unmatched to any gene: 4. The CDR3 spells CASSLVGLVYNEQFF. CDR3 in DNA: TGTGCCAGCAGCTTAGTAGGACTAGTTTACAATGAGCAGTTCTTC.

The chain has TRBV5-3 and TRBJ2-3, with D perhaps assigned TRBD1 or TRBD2 (6 bases each). TRBV5-3 is marked as an open reading frame, function uncertain. Trimming removed 8 bases at V and 2 bases at J, with 18 bases between. The CDR3 has 15 residues. The CDR3: CASIMGGGFTDTQYF. Here the CDR3 DNA reads TGTGCCAGTATAATGGGGGGCGGCTTCACAGATACGCAGTATTTT.

V gene TRBV19 combines with J gene TRBJ2-3, with D perhaps matching TRBD1 (6 bases). CDR1 LNHDA and CDR2 SQIVND come from the germline V gene (reference sequence). The V end lost 3 bases, the J end lost 6 bases, and 10 bases lay between the germline ends. The CDR3 is 13 amino acids. CDR3 in amino acids: CASSIVGADTQYF. In DNA form, the CDR3 reads TGTGCCAGTAGTATCGTGGGGGCTGATACGCAGTATTTT.

This chain connects TRBV28 to TRBJ2-2; TRBD2 might be the D (6 bases). The CDR3 sequence is 20 residues long. Per the germline V gene, CDR1 is MDHEN and CDR2 is SYDVKM. Trimming left V 1 base short and J 0 bases short, with 21 bases between. The CDR3 DNA sequence: TGTGCCAGCAGTTTATTTAGTTCCCAGGGTTGGGGGGCGAACACCGGGGAGCTGTTTTTT. Residues: CASSLFSSQGWGANTGELFF.

In the case of this clone: The same CDR3 is also encoded by other DNA sequences in this sample. The gene calls are TRBV6-1 and TRBJ2-5; 11 bases align to TRBD2. CDR3 length equals 15 residues. Germline V gene lookup returns CDR1 MNHNS and CDR2 SASEGT. V gave up 2 bases and J gave up 1 base; unmatched junction bases: 0. DNA of the CDR3: TGTGCCAGCAGTGAACTAGCGGGGGGCCAAGAGACCCAGTACTTC. Protein product: CASSELAGGQETQYF.

V and J are TRBV27 and TRBJ2-1, with D unclear. CDR3 length equals 12 residues. CDR1 is MNHEY and CDR2 is SMNVEV in the germline V gene (reference sequence). V lost 6 bases and J lost 6, with 9 bases in between. CDR3 bases: TGTGCCAGCAGCTGGGGTACCAATGAGCAGTTCTTC. Translating it yields CASSWGTNEQFF.

The V call is TRBV15, the J call TRBJ2-1, with D maybe TRBD2 (6 bases). The V end lost 2 bases, the J end lost 5 bases, and 10 bases lay between the germline ends. This CDR3 spans 14 amino acids. The germline V gene has CDR1 LNHNV and CDR2 YYDKDF (reference sequence). The CDR3 bases are TGTGCCACCAGCAGACGCGGGACTGACAATGAGCAGTTCTTC. Protein sequence: CATSRRGTDNEQFF.

This clone has a single count. The rearrangement links TRBV28 to TRBJ2-1, with D unclear. CDR1 and CDR2 from the germline V gene are MDHEN and SYDVKM. The CDR3 covers 18 residues. The germline V and J ends were trimmed by 4 bases and 2 bases, with 21 bases remaining between them. The CDR3 here is CASSSLPLSSRPYNEQFF. For the CDR3, the DNA is TGTGCCAGCAGTTCCCTCCCCTTGAGTTCCCGCCCCTACAATGAGCAGTTCTTC. Looking up the rest from reference TRBV28 and TRBJ2-1 gives the full variable domain: DVKVTQSSRYLVKRTGEKVFLECVQDMDHENMFWYRQDPGLGLRLIYFSYDVKMKEKGDIPEGYSVSREKKERFSLILESASTNQTSMYLCASSSLPLSSRPYNEQFFGPGTRLTVL.

This rearrangement joins TRBV12-5 to TRBJ1-6, with 11 nucleotides matching TRBD1. Germline CDR1 and CDR2: LGHNT and FRNRAP. After removal of 7 bases from V and 2 bases from J, the junction contained 7 bases not matched to a gene. This CDR3 spans 17 amino acids. CDR3 bases: TGTGCTAGTGCGACGGACAGGGGGCGCACCTATAATTCACCCCTCCACTTT. Protein sequence: CASATDRGRTYNSPLHF. Variable domain in full (rest from reference TRBV12-5 and TRBJ1-6): DARVTQTPRHKVTEMGQEVTMRCQPILGHNTVFWYRQTMMQGLELLAYFRNRAPLDDSGMPKDRFSAEMPDATLATLKIQPSEPRDSAVYFCASATDRGRTYNSPLHFGNGTRLTVT.

This clone has just a few counts. V and J are TRBV9 and TRBJ1-1; no reliable D call. There are 13 residues in the CDR3. Germline lookup yields CDR1 SGDLS and CDR2 YYNGEE. V was trimmed by 0 bases and J by 1 base, leaving 4 bases between them. The CDR3 loop reads CASSVVWNTEAFF. In DNA form, the CDR3 reads TGTGCCAGCAGCGTAGTCTGGAACACTGAAGCTTTCTTT. The variable domain in full, completed from reference TRBV9 and TRBJ1-1, reads DSGVTQTPKHLITATGQRVTLRCSPRSGDLSVYWYQQSLDQGLQFLIQYYNGEERAKGNILERFSAQQFPDLHSELNLSSLELGDSALYFCASSVVWNTEAFFGQGTRLTVV.

V usage is TRBV10-3 and J usage is TRBJ2-7; 11 positions agree with TRBD2. Germline trimming cut 5 bases from V and 3 bases from J; bases unmatched to any gene: 9. The CDR3 is 16 residues long. In germline, CDR1 is ENHRY, CDR2 SYGVKD. The CDR3 coding sequence is TGTGCCATCAGTCCCCGAGCTAGCGGGGGGATCTACGAGCAGTACTTC. Its translation is CAISPRASGGIYEQYF.

This clone was observed a few times. The chain recombines TRBV7-9 with TRBJ2-3; no definite D call. Trimming removed 6 bases from V and 6 bases from J, with 19 bases in between. The CDR3 is 15 amino acids. CDR1 and CDR2 (germline): SEHNR, FQNEAQ (reference sequence). CDR3 sequence reads: CASSSPPPFADTQYF. In nucleotides, the CDR3 is TGTGCCAGCAGTTCCCCTCCCCCCTTCGCCGATACGCAGTATTTT.

This clone has only a few counts. The chain has TRBV5-4 and TRBJ2-5; D not resolved. Trimming cost V 4 bases and J 1 base, with 14 bases left between them. The CDR3 sequence is 15 residues long. The germline V gene has CDR1 SGHNT and CDR2 YYREEE (reference sequence). CDR3 protein: CASSALGDGQETQYF. For the CDR3, the DNA is TGTGCCAGCAGCGCGTTAGGAGACGGCCAAGAGACCCAGTACTTC.

The CDR3 protein is CASSVGTSGPSYNEQFF. DNA for the CDR3: TGTGCCAGCAGCGTTGGGACTAGCGGGCCGAGTTACAATGAGCAGTTCTTC. V gene TRBV7-3 combines with J gene TRBJ2-1; TRBD2 matches 12 bases. J gave up 4 bases and V 5 bases, and 9 bases lay outside the gene matches. This CDR3 comprises 17 residues. Germline V gene sequence: CDR1 SGHTA, CDR2 FQGTGA.

This sequence joins TRBV27 and TRBJ2-3, with D tentatively TRBD1 (8 bases). The V end was cut by 6 bases, the J end by 0 bases, with 16 bases between. Germline V CDR1 and CDR2: MNHEY, SMNVEV (reference sequence). The CDR3 has 16 amino acids. The DNA for the CDR3 is TGTGCCAGCAGGAACAGGGGGGGGCCTAGCACAGATACGCAGTATTTT. Translated, it gives CASRNRGGPSTDTQYF.

The J gene is TRBJ2-1, the V gene TRBV2; 9 bases agree with TRBD2. Germline CDR1 is SNHLY and CDR2 is FYNNEI. CDR3 length: 14 amino acids. J lost 4 bases, V lost 7 bases, and 5 bases had no gene match. CDR3 loop: CASTGTSNYNEQFF. CDR3 DNA: TGTGCCAGCACTGGGACTAGCAATTACAATGAGCAGTTCTTC.

The chain joins TRBV4-1 to TRBJ1-5, with a tentative D call TRBD1 (5 bases). Germline-derived CDR1 and CDR2 are MGHRA and YSYEKL. This CDR3 is built from 16 residues. V shed 3 bases and J shed 4 bases, with 16 bases lying between them. The CDR3 sequence is CASSQAGMPGNQPQHF. CDR3 nucleotide sequence: TGCGCCAGCAGCCAGGCAGGGATGCCCGGAAATCAGCCCCAGCATTTT.

The chain recombines TRBV9 with TRBJ1-6; a possible D gene is TRBD1 (6 bases). The CDR3 runs to 14 residues. Germline V gene sequence: CDR1 SGDLS, CDR2 YYNGEE. The V and J ends lost 2 bases and 7 bases respectively, with 10 bases between them. Here the CDR3 reads CASSVNRENSPLHF. CDR3 sequence (DNA): TGTGCCAGCAGCGTGAACAGGGAAAATTCACCCCTCCACTTT. The entire variable domain, with the rest obtained from reference TRBV9 and TRBJ1-6, is as follows: DSGVTQTPKHLITATGQRVTLRCSPRSGDLSVYWYQQSLDQGLQFLIQYYNGEERAKGNILERFSAQQFPDLHSELNLSSLELGDSALYFCASSVNRENSPLHFGNGTRLTVT.

This chain joins TRBV14 and TRBJ2-2; TRBD2 agrees at 7 bases. The V and J ends lost 0 bases and 8 bases, in that order; junction bases with no gene match: 9. Per the germline V gene, CDR1 is SGHDN and CDR2 is FVKESK. CDR3 length: 16 residues. The CDR3 nucleotides read TGTGCCAGCAGCCAAGATCACCTTTCGCGGGAGGGGGAGCTGTTTTTT. It yields the protein CASSQDHLSREGELFF.

The CDR3 region has the DNA TGCGCCAGCAGCTCCGGGACAGTCGACGAGCAGTACTTC. Protein product: CASSSGTVDEQYF. J is TRBJ2-7 and V is TRBV4-3, with 7 bases that match TRBD1. Trimming cost V 5 bases and J 5 bases; bases outside gene matches: 6. The CDR3 consists of 13 residues. Germline V CDR1 and CDR2: LGHNA, YSLEER.

This clone was found a few times. The chain carries TRBV6-4 and TRBJ2-1, with a possible D match to TRBD2 (6 bases). The V end was cut by 0 bases, the J end by 0 bases, with 6 bases between. Looked up from germline, CDR1 is MRHNA and CDR2 is SNTAGT. This CDR3 is built from 15 residues. The CDR3 coding sequence is TGTGCCAGCAGTGACTCAGCGGGCTCCTACAATGAGCAGTTCTTC. Its protein product is CASSDSAGSYNEQFF.

J is TRBJ2-1 and V is TRBV28; D is perhaps TRBD2 (6 bases). Deletions cut 3 bases from V and 8 bases from J, with 23 bases between. This CDR3 has 17 residues. The germline CDR1 and CDR2 sequences are MDHEN and SYDVKM. The CDR3 nucleotides read TGTGCCAGCAGTTTCGTTACGGGGGTCACCGTGGATTATGAGCAGTTCTTC. This translates into CASSFVTGVTVDYEQFF.

This chain uses TRBV7-2 with TRBJ1-5; TRBD1 might be the D (5 bases). From germline, CDR1 is SGHTA and CDR2 FQGNSA. The CDR3 covers 16 residues. V was trimmed by 2 bases and J by 5 bases, leaving 16 bases between them. CDR3 bases: TGTGCCAGCAGCTTAACAGGTGAGGAACCCCATCAGCCCCAGCATTTT. Translated: CASSLTGEEPHQPQHF.

In its sample, this clone was seen a few times. CDR3: CASREGWNSGNTIYF. The CDR3 region has the DNA TGTGCCAGCAGGGAAGGGTGGAATTCTGGAAACACCATATATTTT. The chain couples TRBV6-9 to TRBJ1-3, with D unclear. Germline V gene sequence: CDR1 MNHGY, CDR2 SVAAGI. Trimming cost V 6 bases and J 1 base, with 13 bases left between them. The CDR3 has 15 residues.

The chain uses TRBV15 and TRBJ2-5; 10 bases are shared with TRBD1. Germline CDR1 LNHNV, CDR2 YYDKDF (reference sequence). The CDR3 length is 15 residues. V shed 2 bases and J 4 bases; nucleotides not matched to a gene: 4. In DNA form, the CDR3 reads TGTGCCACCAGCAGACGGGGACAGGGGAGAGAGACCCAGTACTTC. Its translation is CATSRRGQGRETQYF.

This clone is categorized as large. This rearrangement joins TRBV21-1 to TRBJ1-1. TRBV21-1 is a pseudogene. This CDR3 is built from 12 residues. The CDR3 is CASSNTNTEAFF. CDR3 DNA: TGTGCCAGCAGCAATACGAACACTGAAGCTTTCTTT.